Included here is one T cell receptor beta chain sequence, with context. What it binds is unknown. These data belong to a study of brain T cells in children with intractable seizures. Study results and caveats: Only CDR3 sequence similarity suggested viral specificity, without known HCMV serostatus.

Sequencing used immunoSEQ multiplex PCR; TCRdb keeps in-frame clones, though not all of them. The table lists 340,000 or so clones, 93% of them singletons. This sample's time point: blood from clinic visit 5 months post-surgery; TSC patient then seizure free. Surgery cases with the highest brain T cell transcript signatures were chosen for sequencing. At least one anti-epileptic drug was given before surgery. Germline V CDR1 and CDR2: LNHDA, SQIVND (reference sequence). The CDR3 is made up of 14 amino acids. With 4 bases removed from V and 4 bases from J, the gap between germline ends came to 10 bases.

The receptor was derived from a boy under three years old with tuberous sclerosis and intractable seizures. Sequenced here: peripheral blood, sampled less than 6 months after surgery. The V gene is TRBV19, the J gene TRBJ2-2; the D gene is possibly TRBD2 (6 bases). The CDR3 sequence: CASSRAGSTGELFF. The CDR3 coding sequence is TGTGCCAGTAGTAGGGCGGGGTCCACCGGGGAGCTGTTTTTT.